Each of the 26 T cell receptor beta chains below was sequenced from the same sample in a study of blood T cell repertoires in COVID-19. Clones were read by immunoSEQ multiplex PCR, and TCRdb kept only the in-frame ones, dropping some. The data hold 95,000 to 150,000 clones, with roughly 78% observed a single time. Sequenced sample: peripheral blood. Receptors originate from a man between 60 and 70 years old with active or convalescent COVID-19.

This chain connects TRBV6-5 to TRBJ2-7, with 8 bases identical to TRBD1. Germline CDR1 is MNHEY and CDR2 is SVGAGI. The CDR3 is made up of 13 amino acids. V gave up 7 bases and J gave up 6 bases; unmatched junction bases: 8. In DNA form, the CDR3 reads TGTGCCAGCAAACCCACAGGGGGAGGCGAGCAGTACTTC. This encodes CASKPTGGGEQYF.

A few counts support this clone. The gene calls are TRBV7-9 and TRBJ2-2; 9 bases are a match to TRBD2. V lost 5 bases and J lost 6; bases outside the gene matches: 10. Germline assignment: CDR1 SEHNR and CDR2 FQNEAQ (reference sequence). CDR3 size: 16 residues. The CDR3 sequence is CASSPGLLAGAGELFF. The CDR3 coding sequence is TGTGCCAGCAGCCCTGGATTGTTAGCGGGAGCCGGGGAGCTGTTTTTT.

The chain has TRBV18 and TRBJ1-5; tentative D call: TRBD1 (5 bases). The V end was cut by 3 bases, the J end by 2 bases, with 11 bases between. This CDR3 has 15 residues. Germline CDR1 and CDR2: KGHSH and LQKENI. The CDR3 here is CASSPAGSGNQPQHF. The CDR3 DNA sequence: TGTGCCAGCTCACCTGCAGGGTCAGGCAATCAGCCCCAGCATTTT.

This sequence joins TRBV7-2 and TRBJ2-5; 7 nucleotides align to TRBD1. The CDR3 runs 15 residues. CDR1 is SGHTA and CDR2 is FQGNSA in the germline V gene. With V trimmed by 5 bases and J by 5 bases, 11 bases remained unmatched. CDR3 DNA: TGTGCCAGCAGCGCCCCTACAGGGGCTGGGGAGACCCAGTACTTC. Its protein is CASSAPTGAGETQYF.

The chain uses TRBV3-1 (or the pseudogene TRBV3-2) and TRBJ2-7, with D hard to call. V was trimmed by 4 bases and J by 3 bases, leaving 10 bases between them. Germline CDR1 LGHDT, CDR2 YNNKEL (reference sequence). The CDR3 has 13 residues. CDR3 nucleotide sequence: TGTGCCAGCAGCCGCGAAGCTATCTACGAGCAGTACTTC. It yields the protein CASSREAIYEQYF.

This chain links TRBV19 with TRBJ1-6; TRBD1 matches 10 bases. Germline values: CDR1 LNHDA, CDR2 SQIVND (reference sequence). The V segment lost 4 bases and the J segment 10 bases; nucleotides outside the gene matches: 16. This CDR3 is 18 amino acids long. This CDR3 is CASSNPQTGGTGGSPLHF. The CDR3 coding sequence is TGTGCCAGTAGTAACCCTCAGACAGGGGGCACCGGAGGGTCACCCCTCCACTTT.

The chain combines TRBV9 with TRBJ2-7; tentative D call: TRBD1 (6 bases). The CDR3 is 14 amino acids. V lost 4 bases, J lost 0 bases, and 11 bases lay in between. Germline CDR1 and CDR2: SGDLS and YYNGEE. The CDR3 region has the DNA TGTGCCAGCAGCTCGGGACACCTCTCCTACGAGCAGTACTTC. Its translation: CASSSGHLSYEQYF.

This clone showed up just a few times. The rearrangement links TRBV7-9 to TRBJ2-7; no definite D call. This CDR3 has 13 residues. Germline CDR1 SEHNR, CDR2 FQNEAQ (reference sequence). V was shortened by 4 bases and J by 5 bases, with 12 bases between the two germline ends. DNA of the CDR3: TGTGCCAGCAGCTCAGATATTCGCCACGAGCAGTACTTC. Translating it yields CASSSDIRHEQYF.

This clone showed up just once. This rearrangement joins TRBV15 to TRBJ2-3; 10 bases agree with TRBD1. The J segment lost 5 bases and the V segment lost 3 bases, leaving 5 bases of the junction unmatched. The CDR3 runs 15 residues. CDR1 and CDR2 (germline): LNHNV, YYDKDF (reference sequence). Here the CDR3 reads CATSRGGTGEDTQYF. The CDR3 DNA reads as TGTGCCACCAGCAGGGGAGGGACAGGGGAAGATACGCAGTATTTT.

V usage is TRBV2 and J usage is TRBJ2-1, with 8 bases that match TRBD2. Unmatched junction bases numbered 4, after V lost 6 bases and J lost 6 bases. The germline gives CDR1 SNHLY, CDR2 FYNNEI. The length of the CDR3 is 13 residues. In DNA form, the CDR3 reads TGTGCCAGCAGCCGGGAGGGCCGCAATGAGCAGTTCTTC. This encodes CASSREGRNEQFF.

This sequence joins TRBV12-3 or TRBV12-4 and TRBJ2-1; no clear D gene. The CDR3 spans 13 residues. V lost 6 bases and J lost 7, with 13 bases in between. In DNA, the CDR3 is TGTGCCAGCAGACCAACTGCCGTGAATGAGCAGTTCTTC. Its translation is CASRPTAVNEQFF.

The chain joins TRBV5-6 to TRBJ2-5, with D maybe TRBD1 (6 bases). Germline V gene lookup returns CDR1 SGHDT and CDR2 YYEEEE. The CDR3 is 13 amino acids. Trimming cost V 0 bases and J 5 bases, with 8 bases left between them. Here the CDR3 DNA reads TGTGCCAGCAGCTTGGGGGGGCGTGAGACCCAGTACTTC. Translated, it gives CASSLGGRETQYF.

The CDR3 is CASSLLGGAETQYF. In nucleotides, the CDR3 is TGTGCCAGCAGCTTGCTGGGAGGAGCAGAGACCCAGTACTTC. V usage is TRBV7-2 and J usage is TRBJ2-5; D may be TRBD2 (6 bases). Trimming took off 3 bases at V and 4 bases at J, with 12 bases between the two ends. This CDR3 region has 14 residues. CDR1 is SGHTA and CDR2 is FQGNSA in the germline V gene. Based on the CDR3 plus reference TRBV7-2 and TRBJ2-5, the full variable domain is GAGVSQSPSNKVTEKGKDVELRCDPISGHTALYWYRQSLGQGLEFLIYFQGNSAPDKSGLPSDRFSAERTGGSVSTLTIQRTQQEDSAVYLCASSLLGGAETQYFGPGTRLLVL.

V and J are TRBV7-9 and TRBJ2-5; weak D call: TRBD1 (6 bases). The germline CDR1 and CDR2 sequences are SEHNR and FQNEAQ (reference sequence). Trimming cost V 3 bases and J 2 bases, with 13 bases left between them. The CDR3 length is 15 residues. CDR3 sequence: CASSFGAGTQETQYF. The CDR3 nucleotides read TGTGCCAGCAGCTTTGGGGCAGGGACACAAGAGACCCAGTACTTC.

CDR3 in DNA: TGCGCCAGCAGCGCTGACAGGGGGTCGGACGAGCAGTACTTC. Amino acids: CASSADRGSDEQYF. The chain combines TRBV4-1 with TRBJ2-7; 9 positions agree with TRBD1. The CDR3 has 14 amino acids. CDR1 is MGHRA, CDR2 YSYEKL, per germline. Unmatched junction bases numbered 7, after V lost 5 bases and J lost 5 bases.

The chain has TRBV7-8 and TRBJ2-1; 10 nucleotides match TRBD1. V dropped 3 bases and J dropped 7; count of bases not matched to a gene: 15. The CDR3 length is 18 residues. The germline V gene encodes CDR1 SGHVS and CDR2 FQNEAQ. The CDR3 protein is CASSFPTSSWDRGNEQFF. CDR3 bases: TGTGCCAGCAGCTTCCCTACATCCTCTTGGGACAGGGGAAATGAGCAGTTCTTC.

V is TRBV5-4 and J is TRBJ1-1; D perhaps matches TRBD1 (6 bases). V was cut by 0 bases and J by 3 bases, with 6 bases left in between. This CDR3 contains 13 residues. Germline assignment: CDR1 SGHNT and CDR2 YYREEE (reference sequence). CDR3 protein: CASSLAGDTEAFF. CDR3 bases: TGTGCCAGCAGCTTGGCAGGGGACACTGAAGCTTTCTTT. The full variable domain, completed using reference TRBV5-4 and TRBJ1-1, is ETGVTQSPTHLIKTRGQQVTLRCSSQSGHNTVSWYQQALGQGPQFIFQYYREEENGRGNFPPRFSGLQFPNYSSELNVNALELDDSALYLCASSLAGDTEAFFGQGTRLTVV.

This clone appeared once. This sequence joins TRBV4-2 and TRBJ2-1, with D perhaps TRBD2 (6 bases). CDR1 and CDR2 from the germline V gene are LGHNA and YNFKEQ. The CDR3 loop spans 17 amino acids. V lost 0 bases, J lost 10 bases, and 22 bases lay in between. The chain's CDR3 is CASSQEGNAGLLGEQFF. The DNA for the CDR3 is TGTGCCAGCAGCCAAGAAGGGAACGCGGGACTCTTGGGAGAGCAGTTCTTC.

This clone was found a few times. The chain joins TRBV11-2 to TRBJ2-1; D possibly corresponds to TRBD1 (6 bases). Looked up from germline, CDR1 is SGHAT and CDR2 is FQNNGV. The V and J ends lost 5 bases and 4 bases respectively, with 18 bases between them. The CDR3 is made up of 16 amino acids. CDR3 sequence (DNA): TGTGCCAGCAGCCCCCAAGACAGGTCGGGGTACAATGAGCAGTTCTTC. Its translation: CASSPQDRSGYNEQFF. The variable domain in full, completed from reference TRBV11-2 and TRBJ2-1, reads EAGVAQSPRYKIIEKRQSVAFWCNPISGHATLYWYQQILGQGPKLLIQFQNNGVVDDSQLPKDRFSAERLKGVDSTLKIQPAKLEDSAVYLCASSPQDRSGYNEQFFGPGTRLTVL.

The J gene is TRBJ2-7, the V gene TRBV10-3; TRBD1 is a possible D gene (6 bases). The CDR3 sequence is 15 residues long. The V and J ends lost 10 bases and 5 bases respectively, with 24 bases between them. Germline V CDR1 and CDR2: ENHRY, SYGVKD. In nucleotides, the CDR3 is TGTGCCACGACTAATCGTCTGGGGGCTTCCAACGAGCAGTACTTC. This codes for CATTNRLGASNEQYF.

The rearrangement joins TRBV27 to TRBJ1-5; TRBD1 aligns across 8 bases. The germline V gene has CDR1 MNHEY and CDR2 SMNVEV (reference sequence). The V segment lost 9 bases and the J segment 5 bases; nucleotides outside the gene matches: 12. The CDR3 is 15 residues long. The CDR3 DNA follows: TGTGCCAGGAAAACAACAGGGGGTGCTTATCAGCCCCAGCATTTT. Translated: CARKTTGGAYQPQHF.

The rearrangement uses TRBV18 and TRBJ1-1; 7 bases line up with TRBD1. Germline V gene data show CDR1 as KGHSH and CDR2 as LQKENI. J lost 3 bases, V lost 6 bases, and 10 bases had no gene match. The CDR3 covers 15 residues. The CDR3 coding sequence is TGTGCCAGCTCGCCCCCCGACAGGGAGGACACTGAAGCTTTCTTT. Translated: CASSPPDREDTEAFF.

This clone was seen once. The V call is TRBV5-4, the J call TRBJ1-1; D remains ambiguous. CDR1 and CDR2 from the germline V gene are SGHNT and YYREEE (reference sequence). Trimming removed 0 bases at V and 6 bases at J, with 12 bases between. This CDR3 spans 14 amino acids. The CDR3 DNA sequence: TGTGCCAGCAGCTTGGGCCTCCGAAGCGCTGAAGCTTTCTTT. The encoded protein is CASSLGLRSAEAFF. Full variable domain (missing parts from reference TRBV5-4 and TRBJ1-1): ETGVTQSPTHLIKTRGQQVTLRCSSQSGHNTVSWYQQALGQGPQFIFQYYREEENGRGNFPPRFSGLQFPNYSSELNVNALELDDSALYLCASSLGLRSAEAFFGQGTRLTVV.

CDR3: CASSSGQNTEAFF. The CDR3 bases are TGTGCCAGCAGCTCCGGACAGAACACTGAAGCTTTCTTT. The chain is built from TRBV7-3 and TRBJ1-1; possible D gene TRBD1, 5 bases. The CDR3 is 13 residues long. The V end was cut by 4 bases, the J end by 1 base, with 7 bases between. In germline, CDR1 is SGHTA, CDR2 FQGTGA.

The chain joins TRBV10-3 to TRBJ1-2; 9 nucleotides align to TRBD1. CDR1 and CDR2 (germline): ENHRY, SYGVKD. This CDR3 contains 13 residues. The junction had 8 bases not matched to a gene; V was cut back by 11 bases and J by 4 bases. The CDR3 DNA reads as TGTGCCGCGACCGGGACAGGGACCTATGGCTACACCTTC. Translating gives CAATGTGTYGYTF.

The chain joins TRBV7-9 to TRBJ2-6; a weak D match, TRBD1 (6 bases). This CDR3 is built from 18 residues. Per germline, CDR1 SEHNR and CDR2 FQNEAQ (reference sequence). Trimming took off 5 bases at V and 0 bases at J, with 17 bases between the two ends. DNA for the CDR3: TGTGCCAGCAGCCCTACGGGGACACTGGTCTCTGGGGCCAACGTCCTGACTTTC. Protein product: CASSPTGTLVSGANVLTF. Based on the CDR3 plus reference TRBV7-9 and TRBJ2-6, the full variable domain is DTGVSQNPRHKITKRGQNVTFRCDPISEHNRLYWYRQTLGQGPEFLTYFQNEAQLEKSRLLSDRFSAERPKGSFSTLEIQRTEQGDSAMYLCASSPTGTLVSGANVLTFGAGSRLTVL.